This TCR beta chain comes out of a study of cytomegalovirus exposure and HLA in healthy donors. Germline CDR1 reads SGDLS; CDR2 reads YYNGEE. The CDR3 contains 16 residues. V was clipped by 3 bases and J by 2 bases; unmatched bases: 8. This clone was seen more than once but under ten times. PCR was performed using 60 Vbeta and 13 Jbeta primers. Using immunoSEQ multiplex PCR, the repertoire was profiled, and TCRdb retains in-frame clones only, with some absent. The sample records just over 150,000 clones, around nine tenths being singletons. The clonotype originates from a woman aged 18-29 years in good health and CMV-seronegative. The V and J genes are TRBV9 and TRBJ2-5, with 9 bases aligning to TRBD2. Material for sequencing was PBMCs. The CDR3 reads CASSGGRLAGQETQYF. DNA of the CDR3: TGTGCCAGCAGCGGGGGGAGGCTAGCGGGACAAGAGACCCAGTACTTC.